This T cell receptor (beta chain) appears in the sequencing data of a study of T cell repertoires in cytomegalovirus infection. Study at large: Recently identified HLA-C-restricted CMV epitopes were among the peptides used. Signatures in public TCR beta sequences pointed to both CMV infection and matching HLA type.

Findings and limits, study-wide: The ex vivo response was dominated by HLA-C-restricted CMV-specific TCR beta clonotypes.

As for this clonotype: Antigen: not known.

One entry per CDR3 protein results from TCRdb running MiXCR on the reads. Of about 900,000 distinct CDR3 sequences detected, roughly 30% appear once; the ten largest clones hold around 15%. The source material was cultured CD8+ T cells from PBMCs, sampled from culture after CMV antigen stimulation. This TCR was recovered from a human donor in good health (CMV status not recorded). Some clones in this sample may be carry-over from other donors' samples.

The CDR3 nucleotides read TGCGCCAGCAGCTTGGCCGTTGGAATTGGAGATACGCAGTATTTT. Its protein is CASSLAVGIGDTQYF. The chain links TRBV5-1 to TRBJ2-3; D unclear. Germline assignment: CDR1 SGHRS and CDR2 YFSETQ. This CDR3 has 15 amino acids. V lost 0 bases, J lost 5 bases, and 13 bases lay in between. Complete variable domain (other parts from reference TRBV5-1 and TRBJ2-3): KAGVTQTPRYLIKTRGQQVTLSCSPISGHRSVSWYQQTPGQGLQFLFEYFSETQRNKGNFPGRFSGRQFSNSRSEMNVSTLELGDSALYLCASSLAVGIGDTQYFGPGTRLTVL.